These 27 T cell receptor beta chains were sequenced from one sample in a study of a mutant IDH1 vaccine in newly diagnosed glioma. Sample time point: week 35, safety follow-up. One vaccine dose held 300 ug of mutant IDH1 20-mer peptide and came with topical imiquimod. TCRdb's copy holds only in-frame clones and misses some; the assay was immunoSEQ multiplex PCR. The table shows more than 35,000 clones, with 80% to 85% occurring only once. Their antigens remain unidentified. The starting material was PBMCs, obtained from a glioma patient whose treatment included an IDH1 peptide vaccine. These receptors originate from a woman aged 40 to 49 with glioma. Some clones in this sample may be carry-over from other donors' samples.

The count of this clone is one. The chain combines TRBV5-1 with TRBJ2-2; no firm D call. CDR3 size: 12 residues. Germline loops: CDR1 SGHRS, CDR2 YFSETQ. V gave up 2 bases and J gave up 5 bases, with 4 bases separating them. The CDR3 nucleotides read TGCGCCAGCAGCTTTGCTACCGGGGAGCTGTTTTTT. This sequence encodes CASSFATGELFF.

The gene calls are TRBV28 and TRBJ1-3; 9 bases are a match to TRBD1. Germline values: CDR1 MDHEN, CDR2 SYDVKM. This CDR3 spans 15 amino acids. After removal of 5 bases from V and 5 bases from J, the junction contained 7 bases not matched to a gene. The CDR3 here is CASSPGTGKRNTIYF. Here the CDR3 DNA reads TGTGCCAGCAGTCCCGGGACAGGGAAAAGAAACACCATATATTTT. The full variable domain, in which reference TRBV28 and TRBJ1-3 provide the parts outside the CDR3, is DVKVTQSSRYLVKRTGEKVFLECVQDMDHENMFWYRQDPGLGLRLIYFSYDVKMKEKGDIPEGYSVSREKKERFSLILESASTNQTSMYLCASSPGTGKRNTIYFGEGSWLTVV.

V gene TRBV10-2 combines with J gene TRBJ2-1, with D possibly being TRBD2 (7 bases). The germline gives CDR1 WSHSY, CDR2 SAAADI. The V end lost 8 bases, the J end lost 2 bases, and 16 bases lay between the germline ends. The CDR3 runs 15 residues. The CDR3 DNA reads TGCGCCAGCTGGGGGGCGGGAGCAACCTACAATGAGCAGTTCTTC. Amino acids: CASWGAGATYNEQFF.

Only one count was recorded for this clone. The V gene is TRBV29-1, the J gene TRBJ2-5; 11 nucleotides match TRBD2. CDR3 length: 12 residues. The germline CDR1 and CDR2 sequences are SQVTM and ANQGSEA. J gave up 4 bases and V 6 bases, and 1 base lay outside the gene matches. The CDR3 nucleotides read TGCAGCGTAGGGACTAGCGGAGAGACCCAGTACTTC. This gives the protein CSVGTSGETQYF.

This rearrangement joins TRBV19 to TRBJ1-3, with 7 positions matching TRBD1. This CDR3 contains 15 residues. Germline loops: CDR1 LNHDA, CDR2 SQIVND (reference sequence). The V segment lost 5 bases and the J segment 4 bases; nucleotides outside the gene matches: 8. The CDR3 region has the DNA TGTGCCAGTAGTCCCAGGGGGGACAGAGGAAACACCATATATTTT. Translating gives CASSPRGDRGNTIYF.

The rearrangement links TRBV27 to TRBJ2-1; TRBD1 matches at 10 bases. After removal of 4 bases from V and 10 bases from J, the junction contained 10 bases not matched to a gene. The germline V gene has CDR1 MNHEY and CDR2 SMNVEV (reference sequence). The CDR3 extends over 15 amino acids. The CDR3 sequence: CASSSPGQGFTEQFF. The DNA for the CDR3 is TGTGCCAGCAGTTCACCGGGACAGGGGTTTACAGAGCAGTTCTTC.

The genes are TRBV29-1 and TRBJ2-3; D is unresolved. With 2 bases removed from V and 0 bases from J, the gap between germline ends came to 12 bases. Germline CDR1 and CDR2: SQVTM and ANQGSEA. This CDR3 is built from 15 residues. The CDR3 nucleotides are TGCAGCGTTGAATTTTCGGATTCCAGCACAGATACGCAGTATTTT. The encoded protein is CSVEFSDSSTDTQYF.

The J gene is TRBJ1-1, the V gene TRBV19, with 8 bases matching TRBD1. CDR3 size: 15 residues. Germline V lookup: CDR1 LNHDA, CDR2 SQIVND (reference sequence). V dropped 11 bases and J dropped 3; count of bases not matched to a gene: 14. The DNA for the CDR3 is TGTGCCTGTCTGGACAGGGCCCAATCTGACACTGAAGCTTTCTTT. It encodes CACLDRAQSDTEAFF.

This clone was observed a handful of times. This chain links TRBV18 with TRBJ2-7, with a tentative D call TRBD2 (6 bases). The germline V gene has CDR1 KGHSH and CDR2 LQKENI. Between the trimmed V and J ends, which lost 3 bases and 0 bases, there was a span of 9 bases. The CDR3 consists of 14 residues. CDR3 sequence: CASSPGLNSYEQYF. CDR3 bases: TGTGCCAGCTCACCGGGACTTAACTCCTACGAGCAGTACTTC. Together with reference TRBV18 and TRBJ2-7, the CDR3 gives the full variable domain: NAGVMQNPRHLVRRRGQEARLRCSPMKGHSHVYWYRQLPEEGLKFMVYLQKENIIDESGMPKERFSAEFPKEGPSILRIQQVVRGDSAAYFCASSPGLNSYEQYFGPGTRLTVT.

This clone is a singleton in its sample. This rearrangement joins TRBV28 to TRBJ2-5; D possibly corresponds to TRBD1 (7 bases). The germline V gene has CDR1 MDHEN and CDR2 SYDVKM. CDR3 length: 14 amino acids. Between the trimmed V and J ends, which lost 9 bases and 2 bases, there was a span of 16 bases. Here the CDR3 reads CASRGAGGQETQYF. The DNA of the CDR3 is TGTGCCAGTAGGGGGGCAGGGGGACAAGAGACCCAGTACTTC. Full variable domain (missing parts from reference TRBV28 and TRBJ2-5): DVKVTQSSRYLVKRTGEKVFLECVQDMDHENMFWYRQDPGLGLRLIYFSYDVKMKEKGDIPEGYSVSREKKERFSLILESASTNQTSMYLCASRGAGGQETQYFGPGTRLLVL.

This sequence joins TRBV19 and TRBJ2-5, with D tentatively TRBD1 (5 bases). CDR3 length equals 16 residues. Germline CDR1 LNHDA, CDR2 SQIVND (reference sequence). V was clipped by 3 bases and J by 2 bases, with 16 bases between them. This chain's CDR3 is CASSIGSGATQETQYF. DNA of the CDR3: TGTGCCAGTAGTATCGGGTCTGGGGCTACGCAAGAGACCCAGTACTTC. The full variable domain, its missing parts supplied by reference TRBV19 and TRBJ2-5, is DGGITQSPKYLFRKEGQNVTLSCEQNLNHDAMYWYRQDPGQGLRLIYYSQIVNDFQKGDIAEGYSVSREKKESFPLTVTSAQKNPTAFYLCASSIGSGATQETQYFGPGTRLLVL.

CDR3 residues: CASSQVTSGSYEQYF. The CDR3 DNA sequence: TGCGCCAGCAGCCAAGTAACTAGCGGGAGCTACGAGCAGTACTTC. The chain combines TRBV4-1 with TRBJ2-7; 11 bases fit TRBD2. CDR1 and CDR2 (germline): MGHRA, YSYEKL. The V gene end was trimmed by 1 base and the J gene end by 3 bases; junction bases not matched to a gene: 2. The CDR3 is 15 amino acids.

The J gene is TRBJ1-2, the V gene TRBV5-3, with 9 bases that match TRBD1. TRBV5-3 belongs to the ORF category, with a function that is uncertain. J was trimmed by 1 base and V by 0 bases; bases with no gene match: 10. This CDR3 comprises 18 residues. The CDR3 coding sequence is TGTGCCAGAAGCTTGGATCCGGGACAGGGAACGTATAACTATGGCTACACCTTC. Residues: CARSLDPGQGTYNYGYTF.

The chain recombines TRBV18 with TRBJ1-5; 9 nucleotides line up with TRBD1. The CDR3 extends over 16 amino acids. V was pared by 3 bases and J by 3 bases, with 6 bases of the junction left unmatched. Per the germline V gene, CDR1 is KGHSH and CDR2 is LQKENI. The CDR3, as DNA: TGTGCCAGCTCACCGGACCGGGACAGGGCCAATCAGCCCCAGCATTTT. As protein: CASSPDRDRANQPQHF.

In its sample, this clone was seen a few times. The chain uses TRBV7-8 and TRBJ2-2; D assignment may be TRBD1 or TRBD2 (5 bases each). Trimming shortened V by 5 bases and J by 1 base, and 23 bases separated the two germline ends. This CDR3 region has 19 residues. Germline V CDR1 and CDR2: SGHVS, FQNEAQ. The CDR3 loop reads CASSPERITGTVNTGELFF. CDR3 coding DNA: TGTGCCAGCAGCCCCGAGCGAATTACCGGGACGGTGAACACCGGGGAGCTGTTTTTT.

CDR3 in amino acids: CASSTESAKDRGEQYF. In DNA form, the CDR3 reads TGTGCCAGCAGCACCGAAAGCGCAAAGGACAGGGGGGAGCAGTACTTC. The chain couples TRBV7-9 to TRBJ2-7, with TRBD1 identical over 10 bases. J gave up 7 bases and V 5 bases, and 14 bases lay outside the gene matches. Germline values: CDR1 SEHNR, CDR2 FQNEAQ (reference sequence). CDR3 size: 16 residues.

As DNA, the CDR3 is TGCGCCAGCAGCTTGGGTCAAACAGGGCAGAATGAAAAACTGTTTTTT. This encodes CASSLGQTGQNEKLFF. This chain uses TRBV5-1 with TRBJ1-4; D might be TRBD1 (6 bases). This CDR3 has 16 residues. CDR1 and CDR2 from the germline V gene are SGHRS and YFSETQ. Trimming cost V 0 bases and J 5 bases, with 14 bases left between them.

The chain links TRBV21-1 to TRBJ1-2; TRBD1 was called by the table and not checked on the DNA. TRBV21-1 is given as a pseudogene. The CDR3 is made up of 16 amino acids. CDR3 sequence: CARPGLYRVYSGGYTF. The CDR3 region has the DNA TGTGCCAGACCCGGGTTATACAGGGTCTATTCGGGGGGCTACACCTTC.

The CDR3 nucleotides read TGTGCCAGCAGTTACGGTCCGGGACAGAATTCACCCCTCCACTTT. Encoded protein: CASSYGPGQNSPLHF. The chain carries TRBV28 and TRBJ1-6; 7 bases line up with TRBD1. V was pared by 4 bases and J by 7 bases, with 7 bases of the junction left unmatched. CDR1 and CDR2 from the germline V gene are MDHEN and SYDVKM. The CDR3 has 15 amino acids.

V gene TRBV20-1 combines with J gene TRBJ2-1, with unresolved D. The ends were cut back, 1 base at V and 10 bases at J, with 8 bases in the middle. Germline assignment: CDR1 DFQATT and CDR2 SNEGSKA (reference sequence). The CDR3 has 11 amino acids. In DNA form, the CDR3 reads TGCAGTGCTAGAGGTTCGCCCGAGCAGTTCTTC. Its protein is CSARGSPEQFF.

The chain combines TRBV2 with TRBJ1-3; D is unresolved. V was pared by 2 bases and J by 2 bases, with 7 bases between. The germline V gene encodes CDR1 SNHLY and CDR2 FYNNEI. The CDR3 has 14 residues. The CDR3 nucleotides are TGTGCCAGCAGTGAATGGGGTCCTGGAAACACCATATATTTT. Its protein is CASSEWGPGNTIYF.

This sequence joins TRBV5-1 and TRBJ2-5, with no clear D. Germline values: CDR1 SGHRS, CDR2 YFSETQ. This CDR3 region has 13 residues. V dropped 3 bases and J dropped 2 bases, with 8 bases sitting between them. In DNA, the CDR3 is TGCGCCAGCAGCTATTCCGGGCAAGAGACCCAGTACTTC. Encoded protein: CASSYSGQETQYF.

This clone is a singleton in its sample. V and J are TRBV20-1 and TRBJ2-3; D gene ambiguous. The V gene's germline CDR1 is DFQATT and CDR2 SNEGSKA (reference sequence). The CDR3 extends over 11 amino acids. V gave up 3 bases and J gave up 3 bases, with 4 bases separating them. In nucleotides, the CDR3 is TGCAGTGCTAGTGGGACAGATACGCAGTATTTT. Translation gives CSASGTDTQYF.

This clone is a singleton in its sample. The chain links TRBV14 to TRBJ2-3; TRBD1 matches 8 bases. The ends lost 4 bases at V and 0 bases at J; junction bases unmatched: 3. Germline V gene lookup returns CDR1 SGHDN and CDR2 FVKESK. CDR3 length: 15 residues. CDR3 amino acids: CASSRDRSSTDTQYF. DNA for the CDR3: TGTGCCAGCAGCCGGGACAGGTCTAGCACAGATACGCAGTATTTT.

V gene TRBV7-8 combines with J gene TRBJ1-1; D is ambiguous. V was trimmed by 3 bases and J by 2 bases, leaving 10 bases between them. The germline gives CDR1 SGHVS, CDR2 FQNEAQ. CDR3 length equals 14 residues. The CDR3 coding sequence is TGTGCCAGCAGCTTCCTTTCACTCAACACTGAAGCTTTCTTT. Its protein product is CASSFLSLNTEAFF.

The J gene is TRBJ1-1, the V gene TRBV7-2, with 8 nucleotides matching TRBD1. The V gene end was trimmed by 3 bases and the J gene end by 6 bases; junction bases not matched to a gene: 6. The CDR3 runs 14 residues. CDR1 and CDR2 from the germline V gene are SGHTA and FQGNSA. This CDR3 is CASSLNRGGPEAFF. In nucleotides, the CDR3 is TGTGCCAGCAGCTTGAACAGGGGGGGCCCTGAAGCTTTCTTT.

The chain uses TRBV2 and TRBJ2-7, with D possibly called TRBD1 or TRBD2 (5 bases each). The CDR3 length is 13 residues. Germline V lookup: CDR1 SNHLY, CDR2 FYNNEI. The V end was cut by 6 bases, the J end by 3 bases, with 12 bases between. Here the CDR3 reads CASRLGPIYEQYF. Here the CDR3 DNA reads TGTGCCAGCAGATTGGGACCTATCTACGAGCAGTACTTC.